Sequencing of this T cell receptor (beta chain) was carried out in a study of blood T cell repertoires in COVID-19. Looking at the study overall: COVID-19 samples, acute and convalescent, were from the United States, Italy and Spain. From T cells, B-cell-depleted T cells, or PBMCs came the material, which was cDNA or gDNA.

The CDR3 runs to 19 residues. The germline V gene has CDR1 SEHNR and CDR2 FQNEAQ (reference sequence). V lost 0 bases to trimming and J lost 3 bases, with 21 bases between them. Original data processing: Estimation of nucleated cell counts was performed using reference gene primer amplification. The table came from immunoSEQ multiplex PCR; TCRdb's copy has only in-frame clones and leaves some out. Clonal size and the V and J genes are those of that table, whereas D and trimming came from the DNA. The sample gives about 210,000 clones, around 82% of which show up once; 2.5% to 3.5% is in the top ten. Sequenced material: peripheral blood. This chain connects TRBV7-9 to TRBJ1-3, with D possibly matching TRBD1 (5 bases). The sequence was collected from a man between 45 and 60 years old with active or convalescent COVID-19. The CDR3 is CASSLALPQGEVGGNTIYF. The DNA of the CDR3 is TGTGCCAGCAGCTTAGCGCTCCCCCAGGGTGAAGTCGGTGGAAACACCATATATTTT.